The clone carrying this T cell receptor beta chain is termed medium-sized. No antigen is known for it. The assay was immunoSEQ multiplex PCR, and TCRdb's table has in-frame clones only and misses some. The sample lists about 98,000 clones, about 90% occurring once. These data come from a study of cytomegalovirus exposure and HLA in healthy donors. The overall study: Later, an analysis reported that the 100 to 150 validation repertoires had used the same platform as the approximately 630 first-cohort repertoires.

The CDR3 runs to 15 residues. Unmatched junction bases numbered 9, after V lost 7 bases and J lost 7 bases. CDR1 and CDR2 from the germline V gene are MNHEY and SMNVEV (reference sequence). The study, taken as a whole, reports: A few CMV-associated chains proved CMV antigen-specific in vitro. There were around 160 TCR beta chains listed as cytomegalovirus-associated.

This chain links TRBV27 with TRBJ2-1; 11 bases are a match to TRBD2. The TCR was taken from a man between 18 and 35 years old in good health and CMV-seropositive. Sequenced: PBMCs. CDR3 bases: TGTGCCAGCACCCCTGGGGCTAGCGGGAGGAATGAGCAGTTCTTC. It codes for CASTPGASGRNEQFF.